The 2 T cell receptor beta chains reported below all come from one sample, sequenced in a study of T cells in Graves' hyperthyroidism and ophthalmopathy (dated by TCRdb to the late 2010s). Libraries were constructed by multiplex PCR. Reads for this sample came from an Illumina HiSeq 2000. The TCR beta CDR3 regions were amplified from RNA transcripts. The TCR CDR3 was subjected to a first round of RT-PCR using the HTBI primer set and the Qiagen OneStep RT-PCR kit. TCRdb reran the public reads through fastp at Q25 and MiXCR, keeping productive beta chains. Every entry covers one CDR3 protein and lists the most common genes and DNA from its rows. This sample lists 550,000 to 700,000 distinct CDR3 sequences; about half were detected once. The top ten constitute 19% of the sample. Sequencing was performed on peripheral blood or thyroid tissue (not recorded which). The receptors stem from an adult woman with Graves' disease, either hyperthyroidism or ophthalmopathy (not recorded which).

Details on this clonotype: A much larger clone lies one base from this, so it may be a read error. The chain combines TRBV7-9 with TRBJ1-2; D is perhaps TRBD1 (5 bases). Germline CDR1 is SEHNR and CDR2 is FQNEAQ (reference sequence). This CDR3 is built from 15 residues. The V and J ends lost 0 bases and 4 bases respectively, with 12 bases between them. The CDR3 region has the DNA TGTGCCAGCAGCTTAGCAACTCGGGGGATCTATGGCTACACCTTC. Protein sequence: CASSLATRGIYGYTF. Full variable domain (missing parts from reference TRBV7-9 and TRBJ1-2): DTGVSQNPRHKITKRGQNVTFRCDPISEHNRLYWYRQTLGQGPEFLTYFQNEAQLEKSRLLSDRFSAERPKGSFSTLEIQRTEQGDSAMYLCASSLATRGIYGYTFGSGTRLTVV.

The chain employs TRBV7-8 and TRBJ2-7; TRBD2 aligns across 8 bases. The closer fit of TRBJ2-1 to the DNA end suggests the J call may be wrong. Germline V CDR1 and CDR2: SGHVS, FQNEAQ. This CDR3 is 15 amino acids long. The CDR3 DNA reads TGTGCCAGCAGGTTTGAAGCGGGAGTTGTGGATGAGCAGTTCTTC. Translation: CASRFEAGVVDEQFF.